Below, 27 T cell receptor beta chains from the same sample are listed, as sequenced in a study of shared T cell receptors in the human thymus. The data were produced by immunoSEQ multiplex PCR, yet TCRdb's version contains in-frame clones alone and is incomplete. This sample has about 660,000 clones, with around 87% found just once. This sample was shared with a second study, whose subject was human thymus T cells.

The sample taken for sequencing was thymocytes. The receptors were gathered from a boy younger than two with a congenital heart defect.

This clone was found a few times. CDR3 bases: TGTGCCAGCAGTTCTCGGGACAGGGATGAAGCTTTCTTT. Its protein is CASSSRDRDEAFF. J is TRBJ1-1 and V is TRBV28; 9 bases fit TRBD1. The CDR3 is 13 amino acids. J lost 7 bases, V lost 4 bases, and 4 bases had no gene match. The germline gives CDR1 MDHEN, CDR2 SYDVKM.

The genes are TRBV27 and TRBJ2-1; no reliable D call. The CDR3 is 14 amino acids. The V end lost 6 bases, the J end lost 0 bases, and 9 bases lay between the germline ends. The germline gives CDR1 MNHEY, CDR2 SMNVEV (reference sequence). The CDR3 region has the DNA TGTGCCAGCAGCCGCGCCCGCTCCTACAATGAGCAGTTCTTC. Amino acids: CASSRARSYNEQFF.

The chain is built from TRBV5-1 and TRBJ1-4; TRBD1 agrees at 9 bases. Germline V gives CDR1 SGHRS, CDR2 YFSETQ. J was trimmed by 7 bases and V by 0 bases; bases with no gene match: 19. This CDR3 is 20 amino acids long. The CDR3 coding sequence is TGCGCCAGCAGCTTGGCCCCACGGGACAGGGAAGATATAGATGGTGAAAAACTGTTTTTT. It encodes CASSLAPRDREDIDGEKLFF.

DNA for the CDR3: TGTGCCAGCAGCGTAGGGACAGAACCTGAAAAACTGTTTTTT. Its translation is CASSVGTEPEKLFF. This chain connects TRBV9 to TRBJ1-4, with D perhaps matching TRBD1 (6 bases). The germline V and J ends were trimmed by 0 bases and 7 bases, with 10 bases remaining between them. CDR1 is SGDLS and CDR2 is YYNGEE in the germline V gene. The CDR3 has 14 amino acids.

This clone was detected only a few times. The J gene is TRBJ2-7, the V gene TRBV18; 14 bases are shared with TRBD2. This CDR3 is built from 17 residues. From germline, CDR1 is KGHSH and CDR2 LQKENI. With 2 bases clipped from V and 5 bases from J, the junction kept 8 bases outside the gene matches. The CDR3 DNA is TGTGCCAGCTCACCATCTGGGACTAGCGGGGGCAAGGACGAGCAGTACTTC. It specifies CASSPSGTSGGKDEQYF. Filled out from reference TRBV18 and TRBJ2-7, the complete variable domain reads NAGVMQNPRHLVRRRGQEARLRCSPMKGHSHVYWYRQLPEEGLKFMVYLQKENIIDESGMPKERFSAEFPKEGPSILRIQQVVRGDSAAYFCASSPSGTSGGKDEQYFGPGTRLTVT.

The J gene is TRBJ1-2, the V gene TRBV27, with TRBD1 identical over 7 bases. CDR1 and CDR2 (germline): MNHEY, SMNVEV (reference sequence). Trimming cost V 4 bases and J 7 bases; bases outside gene matches: 15. This CDR3 region has 16 residues. CDR3 sequence: CASSSNPWTGFSGYTF. For the CDR3, the DNA is TGTGCCAGCAGTTCGAACCCCTGGACAGGATTCAGTGGCTACACCTTC.

This rearrangement joins TRBV7-3 to TRBJ2-5; maybe TRBD1 (5 bases). The germline V and J ends were trimmed by 7 bases and 5 bases, with 14 bases remaining between them. The CDR3 is 13 amino acids. The germline V gene encodes CDR1 SGHTA and CDR2 FQGTGA. The CDR3 is CASNKGAGETQYF. The CDR3 DNA follows: TGTGCCAGCAATAAAGGGGCCGGGGAGACCCAGTACTTC.

The chain couples TRBV7-9 to TRBJ1-1; D remains unclear. Germline V lookup: CDR1 SEHNR, CDR2 FQNEAQ (reference sequence). The ends were cut back, 3 bases at V and 0 bases at J, with 5 bases in the middle. CDR3 length equals 13 residues. The CDR3 DNA is TGTGCCAGCAGCTTGTCGGTGAACACTGAAGCTTTCTTT. It codes for CASSLSVNTEAFF.

The V call is TRBV4-3, the J call TRBJ2-7, with D tentatively TRBD2 (5 bases). Trimming removed 0 bases from V and 4 bases from J, with 10 bases in between. CDR3 length: 14 residues. Germline V lookup: CDR1 LGHNA, CDR2 YSLEER. The CDR3 region has the DNA TGCGCCAGCAGCCAAGAGATCCGACTATACGAGCAGTACTTC. This gives the protein CASSQEIRLYEQYF.

This chain connects TRBV4-3 to TRBJ2-2; the match to TRBD1 covers 7 bases. The V segment lost 1 base and the J segment 6 bases; nucleotides outside the gene matches: 11. The germline V gene has CDR1 LGHNA and CDR2 YSLEER. CDR3 length: 17 amino acids. The CDR3 nucleotides read TGCGCCAGCAGCCAAGGGAACGACAGGGAGAAATCCGGGGAGCTGTTTTTT. This translates into CASSQGNDREKSGELFF.

The genes are TRBV28 and TRBJ1-5, with D possibly being TRBD1 (6 bases). Trimming shortened V by 5 bases and J by 0 bases, and 20 bases separated the two germline ends. From germline, CDR1 is MDHEN and CDR2 SYDVKM. The CDR3 sequence is 18 residues long. The CDR3 DNA sequence: TGTGCCAGCAGTCCGAGAGAACAGGGTGGGTATAGCAATCAGCCCCAGCATTTT. Its translation: CASSPREQGGYSNQPQHF. Complete variable domain (other parts from reference TRBV28 and TRBJ1-5): DVKVTQSSRYLVKRTGEKVFLECVQDMDHENMFWYRQDPGLGLRLIYFSYDVKMKEKGDIPEGYSVSREKKERFSLILESASTNQTSMYLCASSPREQGGYSNQPQHFGDGTRLSIL.

Only one count was recorded for this clone. The genes are TRBV6-5 and TRBJ2-1; D possibly corresponds to TRBD1 (7 bases). Germline CDR1 and CDR2: MNHEY and SVGAGI. This CDR3 has 13 residues. V gave up 9 bases and J gave up 5 bases, with 14 bases separating them. CDR3 loop: CASRTGGDNEQFF. The DNA for the CDR3 is TGTGCCAGTCGGACAGGAGGGGACAATGAGCAGTTCTTC.

The chain links TRBV5-8 to TRBJ2-1, with 10 bases matching TRBD2. CDR3 length: 18 residues. The germline gives CDR1 SGHTS, CDR2 YDEGEE. J gave up 3 bases and V 0 bases, and 9 bases lay outside the gene matches. The CDR3 is CASSLANSSSGSYNEQFF. The CDR3 region has the DNA TGTGCCAGCAGCTTGGCCAATAGTTCTAGCGGGAGCTACAATGAGCAGTTCTTC.

The chain recombines TRBV5-6 with TRBJ1-6, with D unclear. Germline V gene data show CDR1 as SGHDT and CDR2 as YYEEEE. There are 19 residues in the CDR3. Trimming left V 0 bases short and J 0 bases short, with 16 bases between. The CDR3 DNA sequence: TGTGCCAGCAGCTTGGCCAGGCCGTACCTTAGCTCCTATAATTCACCCCTCCACTTT. It yields the protein CASSLARPYLSSYNSPLHF.

The chain's CDR3 is CASGQDRANYGYTF. CDR3 nucleotide sequence: TGTGCCAGCGGGCAGGACAGGGCAAACTATGGCTACACCTTC. The rearrangement links TRBV27 to TRBJ1-2, with 8 bases lining up with TRBD1. The CDR3 contains 14 residues. The V segment lost 8 bases and the J segment 2 bases; nucleotides outside the gene matches: 7. The germline V gene has CDR1 MNHEY and CDR2 SMNVEV (reference sequence).

The rearrangement links TRBV18 to TRBJ1-2; unclear D gene. The germline CDR1 and CDR2 sequences are KGHSH and LQKENI. This CDR3 has 13 residues. The V and J ends lost 5 bases and 2 bases respectively, with 9 bases between them. CDR3 loop: CASSATPNYGYTF. The CDR3 DNA reads as TGTGCCAGCTCAGCGACACCGAACTATGGCTACACCTTC.

On this clone: The junction departs from germline at one end; a sequencing error may be responsible. The chain combines TRBV28 with TRBJ1-2, with 8 positions matching TRBD1. This CDR3 is 16 amino acids long. The germline V gene encodes CDR1 MDHEN and CDR2 SYDVKM. As DNA, the CDR3 is TGTGCCAGCAGTTCCCCCGAGACAGGGGATTTCTATCGCTACACCTTC. Its translation: CASSSPETGDFYRYTF.

This chain links TRBV19 with TRBJ2-3, with a possible D match to TRBD1 (5 bases). V was shortened by 2 bases and J by 2 bases, with 14 bases between the two germline ends. Germline CDR1 LNHDA, CDR2 SQIVND (reference sequence). This CDR3 is 16 amino acids long. CDR3 nucleotide sequence: TGTGCCAGTAGTATAATTTGGCCAGGGCCCACAGATACGCAGTATTTT. Protein product: CASSIIWPGPTDTQYF.

The table lists this clone with a count of one. The chain couples TRBV6-6 to TRBJ1-2; 9 nucleotides line up with TRBD1. The CDR3 loop spans 15 amino acids. V lost 5 bases, J lost 4 bases, and 8 bases stayed unmatched. The germline CDR1 and CDR2 sequences are MNHNY and SVGAGI (reference sequence). The CDR3 protein is CASSTRTGDGYGYTF. As DNA, the CDR3 is TGTGCCAGCAGTACCCGGACAGGGGATGGCTATGGCTACACCTTC.

Only one count was recorded for this clone. The chain has TRBV7-9 and TRBJ1-4; TRBD1 is a possible D gene (5 bases). V lost 5 bases and J 6 bases, leaving 19 bases between the germline ends. CDR3 length: 16 residues. Looked up from germline, CDR1 is SEHNR and CDR2 is FQNEAQ (reference sequence). This CDR3 reads CASSTRDDSRDEKLFF. The CDR3 region has the DNA TGTGCCAGCAGCACACGTGATGACAGTAGGGATGAAAAACTGTTTTTT.

V is TRBV4-1 and J is TRBJ1-5; 9 positions match TRBD1. This CDR3 is built from 18 residues. The ends lost 1 base at V and 5 bases at J; junction bases unmatched: 12. Germline loops: CDR1 MGHRA, CDR2 YSYEKL. This chain's CDR3 is CASSQVLWGQGGDQPQHF. CDR3 sequence (DNA): TGCGCCAGCAGCCAAGTCCTATGGGGACAGGGTGGGGATCAGCCCCAGCATTTT.

This clone was observed a handful of times. The gene calls are TRBV4-2 and TRBJ2-7, with 7 bases lining up with TRBD2. Losses at the gene ends were 1 base for V and 0 bases for J; bases not matched to a gene: 9. The germline V gene has CDR1 LGHNA and CDR2 YNFKEQ. CDR3 length: 17 amino acids. CDR3 DNA: TGTGCCAGCAGCCAAGCGGGGGAGGCGGGGGACTCCTACGAGCAGTACTTC. This codes for CASSQAGEAGDSYEQYF.

V and J are TRBV28 and TRBJ1-1; 9 bases line up with TRBD1. Germline V gives CDR1 MDHEN, CDR2 SYDVKM. The CDR3 is made up of 17 amino acids. The J segment lost 1 base and the V segment lost 5 bases, leaving 11 bases of the junction unmatched. The DNA for the CDR3 is TGTGCCAGCAGTCGCCGGGACAGGGAAGGATGGAACACTGAAGCTTTCTTT. This translates into CASSRRDREGWNTEAFF.

This chain joins TRBV6-5 and TRBJ2-2; 8 positions match TRBD2. Germline V CDR1 and CDR2: MNHEY, SVGAGI. J lost 2 bases, V lost 4 bases, and 3 bases had no gene match. The CDR3 sequence is 15 residues long. In DNA form, the CDR3 reads TGTGCCAGCAGTTCCGGGACTAGAAACACCGGGGAGCTGTTTTTT. It is translated as CASSSGTRNTGELFF.

The chain carries TRBV6-6 and TRBJ2-7; 8 bases are shared with TRBD1. V shed 2 bases and J 2 bases; nucleotides not matched to a gene: 5. The CDR3 extends over 15 amino acids. CDR1 and CDR2 (germline): MNHNY, SVGAGI (reference sequence). CDR3 sequence reads: CASSYVGQETYEQYF. DNA of the CDR3: TGTGCCAGCAGTTACGTGGGACAGGAGACCTACGAGCAGTACTTC.

The CDR3 sequence: CASSSLRQGARGYTF. In DNA, the CDR3 is TGCGCCAGCAGCTCGTTACGACAGGGGGCGAGAGGCTACACCTTC. J is TRBJ1-2 and V is TRBV5-1; 10 positions agree with TRBD1. Germline CDR1 and CDR2: SGHRS and YFSETQ. V lost 3 bases to trimming and J lost 8 bases; unmatched junction nucleotides: 10. CDR3 length: 15 amino acids.

The V and J genes are TRBV27 and TRBJ2-5; TRBD2 matches at 9 bases. Germline V CDR1 and CDR2: MNHEY, SMNVEV (reference sequence). This CDR3 has 16 residues. With 4 bases clipped from V and 9 bases from J, the junction kept 15 bases outside the gene matches. CDR3: CASSWGSGGRGVAQYF. For the CDR3, the DNA is TGTGCCAGCAGTTGGGGTAGCGGGGGCCGCGGGGTCGCCCAGTACTTC.